This T cell receptor beta chain was identified during a study of regulatory T cells in long-lasting Graves disease. Regarding time point: persistent/refractory GD, antithyroid drugs over 5 years with positive TRAb. With RNA extracted from PBMCs as input, the TCR library was made. From each patient, roughly 9 milliliters of peripheral blood was drawn and collected into an EDTA anticoagulant tube. Arm-PCR of CDR3 regions with iRepertoire HTBI primers generated TCR beta libraries. Using its own MiXCR run on the multiplex PCR reads, TCRdb lists one record per CDR3 protein. The table shows roughly 500,000 distinct CDR3 sequences, with about 22% occurring only once. The receptor comes from a female donor with Graves disease. Sequencing used peripheral blood mononuclear cells (PBMCs), obtained when the disease was refractory, from a patient treated with antithyroid drugs.

This CDR3 is CASSPRTGWSYGYTF. In DNA form, the CDR3 reads TGTGCCAGCAGCCCGAGGACAGGGTGGAGCTATGGCTACACCTTC. V usage is TRBV7-8 and J usage is TRBJ1-2; 8 nucleotides agree with TRBD1. The CDR3 covers 15 residues. CDR1 is SGHVS and CDR2 is FQNEAQ in the germline V gene. After removal of 5 bases from V and 4 bases from J, the junction contained 9 bases not matched to a gene.